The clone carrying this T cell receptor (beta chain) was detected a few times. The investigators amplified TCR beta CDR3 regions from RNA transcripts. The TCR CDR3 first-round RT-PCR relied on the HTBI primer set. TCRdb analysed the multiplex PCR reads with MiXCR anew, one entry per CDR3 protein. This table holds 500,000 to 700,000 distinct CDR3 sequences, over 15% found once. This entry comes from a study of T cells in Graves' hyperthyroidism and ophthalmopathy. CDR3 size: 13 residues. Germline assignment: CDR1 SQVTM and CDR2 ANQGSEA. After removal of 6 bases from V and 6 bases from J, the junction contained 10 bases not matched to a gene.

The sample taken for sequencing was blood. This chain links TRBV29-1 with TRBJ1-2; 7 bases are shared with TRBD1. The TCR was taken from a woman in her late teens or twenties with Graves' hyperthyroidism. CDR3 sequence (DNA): TGCAGCGTCTTCCGGCAGGGGGAGGATGGCTACACCTTC. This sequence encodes CSVFRQGEDGYTF.